Listed below are T cell receptor beta chains from one sample, sequenced in a study of resident and recirculating memory T cells in vitiligo. The method was immunoSEQ multiplex PCR; TCRdb's version includes in-frame clones alone and lacks a portion of them. The table includes around 70,000 clones, approximately 90% detected once. Specimen: blood. These receptors all come from a male donor with vitiligo. CDR3s include the opening cysteine and the closing phenylalanine or tryptophan. Clone size, where shown, is once, few, many, or a class for clones that have expanded.

clone_size,v_call,cdr3_aa
-,TRBV18,CASSRRTKTTRGANTGELFF
-,TRBV7-2,CASSAEGSTDTQYF
once,TRBV9,CASSAPGQGGDGYTF
-,TRBV27,CASSPRPNSPLHF
-,TRBV6-5,CASSYDPGQGNTIYF
-,TRBV10-3,CAISSGAGDGYTF
-,TRBV2,CASSGQGYISGANVLTF
-,TRBV19,CASSISAGGDEQYF
once,TRBV12-5,CASAWQGFNEQFF
-,TRBV19,CATRQGVSNEQFF
-,TRBV27,CASGPTVSTYEQYF
-,TRBV28,CASSSASRAQEEKLFF
-,TRBV7-8,CASSTWTDPANYGYTF
-,TRBV18,CASSPGELYNEQFF
-,TRBV7-2,CASSPLDRGAEAFF
-,TRBV7-2,CASSLAWRGGFSPRAEQYF
-,TRBV28,CASSPRQVVSYEQYF
-,TRBV7-8,CASGSGQVGELFF